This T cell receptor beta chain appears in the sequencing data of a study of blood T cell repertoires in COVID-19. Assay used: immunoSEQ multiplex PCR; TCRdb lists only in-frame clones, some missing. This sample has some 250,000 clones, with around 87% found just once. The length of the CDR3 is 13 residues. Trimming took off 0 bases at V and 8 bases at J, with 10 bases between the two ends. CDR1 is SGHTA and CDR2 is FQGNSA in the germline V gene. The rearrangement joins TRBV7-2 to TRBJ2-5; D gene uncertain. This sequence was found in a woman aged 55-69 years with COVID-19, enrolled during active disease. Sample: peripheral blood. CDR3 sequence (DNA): TGTGCCAGCAGCTTAGCGTGGCAAAATACCCAGTACTTC. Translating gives CASSLAWQNTQYF.